What follows are 32 T cell receptor beta chains derived from one specimen sequenced in a study of regulatory T cells in long-lasting Graves disease (dated by TCRdb to 2020 to 2023). What this sample's time point label stands for: newly diagnosed GD, antithyroid drugs for less than 3 months. For both TCR sequencing and RNA sequencing, RNA was extracted from PBMCs in TRIzol. The library was made by multiplex PCR. The instrument was an Illumina HiSeq 4000. iRepertoire HTBI primers and Arm-PCR amplification of CDR3 regions were used to construct TCR beta libraries. TCRdb handled the public reads itself, with Q25 trimming in fastp and clone calling in MiXCR, and kept productive beta chains. Entries are consolidated by CDR3 protein sequence, retaining the most common genes and DNA. This sample has 400,000 to 500,000 distinct CDR3 sequences in its table, and 15% of those were observed once. The ten largest clones take up 16% of the sample.

The same data also went into a second study, on T cells in Graves' hyperthyroidism and ophthalmopathy.

Sequencing used peripheral blood mononuclear cells (PBMCs), obtained at new diagnosis, from a patient treated with antithyroid drugs. Source of these receptors: a woman aged 25 to 39 with Graves disease. Donor details come from another sample of the same person, matched by shared clones.

Notes on this clonotype: At one boundary the junction diverges from the germline segment, which might be a read error. The chain has TRBV7-9 and TRBJ2-3, with D perhaps TRBD1 (6 bases). Germline V gene lookup returns CDR1 SEHNR and CDR2 FQNEAQ (reference sequence). The length of the CDR3 is 14 residues. CDR3 amino acids: CASSQTGSTDTQYF. For the CDR3, the DNA is TGCGCCAGCAGCCAAACAGGGTCAACGGATACGCAGTATTTT.

This clonotype was found many times. The V and J genes are TRBV28 and TRBJ1-5; 8 positions agree with TRBD1. Germline V lookup: CDR1 MDHEN, CDR2 SYDVKM. This CDR3 contains 16 residues. V lost 4 bases to trimming and J lost 3 bases; unmatched junction nucleotides: 8. CDR3 bases: TGTGCCAGCAGTTCCCCCGGACAGGGCAACAATCAGCCCCAGCATTTT. It codes for CASSSPGQGNNQPQHF.

CDR3: CASSLRTILYEQYF. Written as DNA, the CDR3 is TGTGCCAGCAGCTTAAGGACTATCCTCTACGAGCAGTACTTC. V gene TRBV12-3 or TRBV12-4 combines with J gene TRBJ2-7, with D possibly TRBD2 on 6 matching bases. This CDR3 comprises 14 residues. The germline V and J ends were trimmed by 6 bases and 3 bases, with 15 bases remaining between them.

In nucleotides, the CDR3 is TGTGCCATTCGGTGGGGGAGCCGGCTGCAAGATACGCAGTATTTT. Amino acids: CAIRWGSRLQDTQYF. The genes are TRBV10-3 and TRBJ2-3; perhaps D is TRBD1 or TRBD2 (5 bases each). This CDR3 spans 15 amino acids. Trimming removed 9 bases at V and 5 bases at J, with 21 bases between. The germline V gene encodes CDR1 ENHRY and CDR2 SYGVKD.

The V and J genes are TRBV12-3 or TRBV12-4 and TRBJ1-5, with a tentative D call TRBD1 (5 bases). The CDR3 sequence is 15 residues long. Trimming left V 5 bases short and J 1 base short, with 12 bases between. CDR3 bases: TGTGCCAGCAGTGAAAGACAGTCCAGCAATCAGCCCCAGCATTTT. This codes for CASSERQSSNQPQHF.

This clonotype was recorded at least ten times. This chain connects TRBV20-1 to TRBJ2-7; possibly TRBD1 or TRBD2 for D (5 bases each). V shed 6 bases and J shed 0 bases, with 12 bases lying between them. The CDR3 has 13 amino acids. The germline V gene has CDR1 DFQATT and CDR2 SNEGSKA (reference sequence). This CDR3 is CSAPGTTSYEQYF. Written as DNA, the CDR3 is TGCAGTGCCCCCGGGACCACCTCCTACGAGCAGTACTTC.

The gene calls are TRBV12-3 or TRBV12-4 and TRBJ1-5; the match to TRBD1 covers 7 bases. There are 19 residues in the CDR3. The trim removed 7 bases at V and 4 bases at J, leaving 22 bases unmatched. CDR3 sequence reads: CASTDRAGLGEKTNQPQHF. CDR3 DNA: TGTGCCAGCACAGACAGGGCCGGGTTGGGGGAAAAAACTAATCAGCCCCAGCATTTT.

This clonotype showed up many times. The genes are TRBV6-2 or TRBV6-3 and TRBJ2-1; D is uncertain. The V end lost 5 bases, the J end lost 6 bases, and 8 bases lay between the germline ends. The CDR3 totals 12 residues. Per the germline V gene, CDR1 is MNHEY and CDR2 is SVGEGT. CDR3: CASSEVRNEQFF. CDR3 nucleotides: TGTGCCAGCAGTGAGGTGCGCAATGAGCAGTTCTTC.

At least ten counts were recorded for this clonotype. CDR3 sequence: CASSGLMGSPYEQYF. For the CDR3, the DNA is TGCGCCAGCAGCGGCCTCATGGGGTCCCCGTACGAGCAGTACTTC. The chain recombines TRBV5-1 with TRBJ2-7; D is unclear. Germline V CDR1 and CDR2: SGHRS, YFSETQ. V shed 4 bases and J shed 4 bases, with 18 bases lying between them. CDR3 length: 15 amino acids.

In DNA, the CDR3 is TGTGCCAGCAGCGGACAGGTGACCCGCGGAAACACCATATATTTT. Encoded protein: CASSGQVTRGNTIYF. V and J are TRBV7-8 and TRBJ1-3, with 7 bases aligning to TRBD1. J lost 4 bases, V lost 5 bases, and 8 bases had no gene match. The CDR3 has 15 amino acids. Per germline, CDR1 SGHVS and CDR2 FQNEAQ.

This chain uses TRBV5-1 with TRBJ2-7; 10 nucleotides align to TRBD2. V lost 2 bases, J lost 2 bases, and 16 bases stayed unmatched. Germline values: CDR1 SGHRS, CDR2 YFSETQ. CDR3 length equals 19 residues. The CDR3 protein is CASSLCEREGLYVPYEQYF. The CDR3, as DNA: TGCGCCAGCAGCTTATGCGAGCGGGAGGGCCTTTATGTTCCCTACGAGCAGTACTTC.

V usage is TRBV20-1 and J usage is TRBJ2-7; TRBD1 is a possible D gene (5 bases). V gave up 3 bases and J gave up 4 bases, with 13 bases separating them. Looked up from germline, CDR1 is DFQATT and CDR2 is SNEGSKA (reference sequence). CDR3 length equals 13 residues. This CDR3 reads CSARGRTDYEQYF. The CDR3, as DNA: TGCAGTGCTAGGGGGCGCACAGATTACGAGCAGTACTTC.

The table lists this clonotype with a few counts. The genes are TRBV5-6 and TRBJ1-4, with D hard to call. The CDR3 is 12 amino acids. The germline CDR1 and CDR2 sequences are SGHDT and YYEEEE. Trimming removed 4 bases at V and 13 bases at J, with 14 bases between. The CDR3 protein is CASSPGPGGLFF. In DNA form, the CDR3 reads TGTGCCAGCAGCCCAGGACCGGGTGGACTGTTTTTT.

This clonotype was seen many times. The V call is TRBV7-3, the J call TRBJ2-2; D unclear. Germline V lookup: CDR1 SGHTA, CDR2 FQGTGA. This CDR3 region has 12 residues. As DNA, the CDR3 is TGTGCGGTACCCGGGTCAACCGGGGAGCTGTTTTTT. Amino acids: CAVPGSTGELFF.

This clonotype was detected many times. The chain carries TRBV5-1 and TRBJ2-1, with TRBD2 as a possible D gene (5 bases). TRBJ2-5 explains the end of the DNA better; the J call may be wrong. This CDR3 is 13 amino acids long. Per the germline V gene, CDR1 is SGHRS and CDR2 is YFSETQ. DNA for the CDR3: TGCGCCAGCAGAGGATCTAGCATGGAGACCCAGTACTTC. Translating it yields CASRGSSMETQYF.

This clonotype has just a few counts. V is TRBV19 and J is TRBJ2-2; weak D call: TRBD2 (5 bases). V was shortened by 5 bases and J by 6 bases, with 16 bases between the two germline ends. The length of the CDR3 is 15 residues. CDR1 LNHDA and CDR2 SQIVND come from the germline V gene (reference sequence). In DNA, the CDR3 is TGTGCCAGTAGTCCCGTTCAGCGGCGGGCCGGGGAGCTGTTTTTT. Translating gives CASSPVQRRAGELFF.

This rearrangement joins TRBV14 to TRBJ2-1; 10 positions match TRBD2. Germline V gene lookup returns CDR1 SGHDN and CDR2 FVKESK. CDR3 length: 19 residues. J was trimmed by 2 bases and V by 0 bases; bases with no gene match: 10. Here the CDR3 reads CASSQDMPRTSGTYNEQFF. In DNA, the CDR3 is TGTGCCAGCAGCCAAGATATGCCCCGGACTAGCGGCACCTACAATGAGCAGTTCTTC.

This clonotype was recorded at least ten times. This chain uses TRBV2 with TRBJ2-1; D gene uncertain. The CDR3 sequence is 13 residues long. Trimming cost V 3 bases and J 0 bases, with 3 bases left between them. Germline V gene lookup returns CDR1 SNHLY and CDR2 FYNNEI. The CDR3 spells CASSEGSYNEQFF. CDR3 sequence (DNA): TGTGCCAGCAGTGAGGGCTCCTACAATGAGCAGTTCTTC.

The chain's CDR3 is CASSSPGTSGHLGFF. The CDR3 coding sequence is TGTGCCAGCAGCTCCCCCGGGACTAGCGGACACTTAGGGTTCTTC. The chain carries TRBV5-4 and TRBJ2-1, with 11 positions matching TRBD2. The CDR3 has 15 residues. Trimming removed 3 bases from V and 15 bases from J; junction bases left unmatched: 14. Germline V gives CDR1 SGHNT, CDR2 YYREEE (reference sequence). Filled out from reference TRBV5-4 and TRBJ2-1, the complete variable domain reads ETGVTQSPTHLIKTRGQQVTLRCSSQSGHNTVSWYQQALGQGPQFIFQYYREEENGRGNFPPRFSGLQFPNYSSELNVNALELDDSALYLCASSSPGTSGHLGFFGPGTRLTVL.

The rearrangement uses TRBV14 and TRBJ1-2; TRBD1 is a possible D gene (6 bases). The CDR3 is made up of 14 amino acids. CDR1 and CDR2 from the germline V gene are SGHDN and FVKESK. V lost 2 bases and J lost 4, with 11 bases in between. CDR3 sequence reads: CASSQLQGTYGYTF. The CDR3 bases are TGTGCCAGCAGCCAACTCCAGGGGACCTATGGCTACACCTTC.

This clonotype was picked up many times. V is TRBV20-1 and J is TRBJ2-7; the D gene is possibly TRBD2 (6 bases). Germline V gives CDR1 DFQATT, CDR2 SNEGSKA (reference sequence). This CDR3 spans 13 amino acids. The V and J ends lost 3 bases and 2 bases respectively, with 11 bases between them. Written as DNA, the CDR3 is TGCAGTGCTAGCGGGGGACCCCCCTACGAGCAGTACTTC. Translation gives CSASGGPPYEQYF.

In its sample, this clonotype was seen many times. The chain is built from TRBV2 and TRBJ1-5; D is possibly TRBD1 (6 bases). The V gene lost 7 bases and the J gene lost 5 bases, with 12 bases spanning the gap. The CDR3 has 13 amino acids. Germline loops: CDR1 SNHLY, CDR2 FYNNEI. CDR3 DNA: TGTGCCAGCACCAGGGGAGGCGATCAGCCCCAGCATTTT. Translating gives CASTRGGDQPQHF.

The V gene is TRBV4-1, the J gene TRBJ1-5, with D hard to call. The V end lost 0 bases, the J end lost 4 bases, and 10 bases lay between the germline ends. From germline, CDR1 is MGHRA and CDR2 YSYEKL. The CDR3 has 15 amino acids. In DNA, the CDR3 is TGCGCCAGCAGCCAAGATCCGAGGAAAAATCAGCCCCAGCATTTT. Translating gives CASSQDPRKNQPQHF.

The table lists this clonotype with many counts. Written as DNA, the CDR3 is TGTGCCTTGACTCTCACCTACGAGCAGTACTTC. Translated, it gives CALTLTYEQYF. V usage is TRBV30 and J usage is TRBJ2-7, with no clear D. Deletions cut 7 bases from V and 2 bases from J, with 9 bases between. CDR1 and CDR2 from the germline V gene are GTSNPN and SVGIG (reference sequence). This CDR3 has 11 residues. Variable domain in full (rest from reference TRBV30 and TRBJ2-7): SQTIHQWPATLVQPVGSPLSLECTVEGTSNPNLYWYRQAAGRGLQLLFYSVGIGQISSEVPQNLSASRPQDRQFILSSKKLLLSDSGFYLCALTLTYEQYFGPGTRLTVT.

The chain links TRBV19 to TRBJ2-1; the D is unclear. CDR1 and CDR2 (germline): LNHDA, SQIVND (reference sequence). Trimming pared 5 bases from V and 4 bases from J, leaving 6 bases between. The CDR3 loop spans 12 amino acids. CDR3 in DNA: TGTGCCAGTAGTGACGTTTACAATGAGCAGTTCTTC. It codes for CASSDVYNEQFF. Complete variable domain (other parts from reference TRBV19 and TRBJ2-1): DGGITQSPKYLFRKEGQNVTLSCEQNLNHDAMYWYRQDPGQGLRLIYYSQIVNDFQKGDIAEGYSVSREKKESFPLTVTSAQKNPTAFYLCASSDVYNEQFFGPGTRLTVL.

This clonotype appeared a few times. J is TRBJ2-5 and V is TRBV24-1; D is possibly TRBD2 (6 bases). This CDR3 spans 14 amino acids. The V gene's germline CDR1 is KGHDR and CDR2 SFDVKD. V lost 4 bases, J lost 2 bases, and 10 bases lay in between. CDR3 amino acids: CATSEGGIQETQYF. CDR3 nucleotide sequence: TGTGCCACCAGTGAGGGAGGAATACAAGAGACCCAGTACTTC.

There are many counts of this clonotype. The chain employs TRBV13 and TRBJ2-7; no definite D call. V dropped 2 bases and J dropped 1 base, with 9 bases sitting between them. The length of the CDR3 is 14 residues. Germline assignment: CDR1 PRHDT and CDR2 FYEKMQ (reference sequence). In DNA, the CDR3 is TGTGCCAGCAGCTTAATGGAAAAGTCCTACGAGCAGTACTTC. Protein: CASSLMEKSYEQYF.

This clonotype showed up many times. V is TRBV7-9 and J is TRBJ2-7; D remains ambiguous. This CDR3 region has 13 residues. Germline CDR1 SEHNR, CDR2 FQNEAQ (reference sequence). Between the trimmed V and J ends, which lost 2 bases and 3 bases, there was a span of 8 bases. The CDR3 DNA reads TGTGCCAGCAGCTTATCGGTAGTCTACGAGCAGTACTTC. Translating it yields CASSLSVVYEQYF.

V is TRBV27 and J is TRBJ1-6; D unclear. CDR3 length equals 15 residues. The germline V gene has CDR1 MNHEY and CDR2 SMNVEV (reference sequence). V shed 6 bases and J shed 8 bases, with 17 bases lying between them. The CDR3 coding sequence is TGTGCCAGCAGCCTAACCGCGGACTTGTATTCACCCCTCCACTTT. It encodes CASSLTADLYSPLHF.

This clonotype was seen many times. The chain joins TRBV5-1 to TRBJ1-5; maybe TRBD1 (5 bases). Between the trimmed V and J ends, which lost 4 bases and 1 base, there was a span of 9 bases. Germline loops: CDR1 SGHRS, CDR2 YFSETQ. The CDR3 contains 14 residues. CDR3 sequence reads: CASSPGHSNQPQHF. The CDR3 DNA reads as TGCGCCAGCAGCCCCGGACACAGCAATCAGCCCCAGCATTTT. The whole variable domain, filled in from reference TRBV5-1 and TRBJ1-5, reads KAGVTQTPRYLIKTRGQQVTLSCSPISGHRSVSWYQQTPGQGLQFLFEYFSETQRNKGNFPGRFSGRQFSNSRSEMNVSTLELGDSALYLCASSPGHSNQPQHFGDGTRLSIL.

The V and J genes are TRBV20-1 and TRBJ2-1; 12 bases line up with TRBD2. The CDR3 sequence is 18 residues long. CDR1 and CDR2 from the germline V gene are DFQATT and SNEGSKA (reference sequence). V shed 4 bases and J 0 bases; nucleotides not matched to a gene: 10. CDR3 loop: CSAKQLAGGVISYNEQFF. The CDR3 DNA reads as TGCAGTGCTAAGCAGCTAGCGGGAGGGGTAATCTCCTACAATGAGCAGTTCTTC.

This clonotype appeared once. CDR3 coding DNA: TGTGCCAGCAGCTTAGGGGACTTGGGGGAGCAGTACTTC. Its translation: CASSLGDLGEQYF. V and J are TRBV13 and TRBJ2-7; D is perhaps TRBD2 (5 bases). Trimming removed 0 bases from V and 7 bases from J, with 10 bases in between. Germline CDR1 is PRHDT and CDR2 is FYEKMQ (reference sequence). This CDR3 is 13 amino acids long.